The source of this T cell receptor (beta chain) is a study of CD4+ T cells in melanoma. TCRdb keeps only in-frame clones here, not all; method: immunoSEQ multiplex PCR. The sample has about 50,000 clones; about 91% are singletons. CDR1 and CDR2 from the germline V gene are SGHAT and FQNNGV. This CDR3 has 13 residues. V was cut by 1 base and J by 7 bases, with 8 bases left in between. The sample taken for sequencing was peripheral blood. This receptor was obtained from a human donor with melanoma. This rearrangement joins TRBV11-2 to TRBJ1-3; the D is unclear. The CDR3 reads CASSLGVRNTIYF. The DNA of the CDR3 is TGTGCCAGCAGCTTAGGGGTTAGGAACACCATATATTTT.